Below, 7 T cell receptor beta chains from the same sample are listed, as sequenced in a study of CD8 T cells in ankylosing spondylitis. TCRdb used MiXCR to reprocess the 5' RACE reads, holding one entry per CDR3 protein. The top ten hold 2.6% of the sample, which has 200,000 to 300,000 distinct CDR3 sequences, roughly a tenth seen once. Input material: blood, either unsorted or a sorted T cell fraction (not recorded which). The receptor set was obtained from a male donor with ankylosing spondylitis or in good health (not recorded which).

This clonotype was found many times. This chain uses TRBV14 with TRBJ2-3; 7 bases are shared with TRBD2. With 4 bases clipped from V and 1 base from J, the junction kept 8 bases outside the gene matches. Germline V gene lookup returns CDR1 SGHDN and CDR2 FVKESK. The CDR3 loop spans 16 amino acids. This CDR3 is CASSPPGGFRTDTQYF. The DNA of the CDR3 is TGTGCCAGCAGCCCCCCGGGAGGCTTTCGCACAGATACGCAGTATTTT.

This sequence joins TRBV5-1 and TRBJ2-1, with D tentatively TRBD1 (6 bases). V lost 4 bases to trimming and J lost 4 bases, with 15 bases between them. CDR1 is SGHRS, CDR2 YFSETQ, per germline. The CDR3 covers 15 residues. This CDR3 is CASSVDGQTYNEQFF. The CDR3, as DNA: TGCGCCAGCAGCGTGGACGGACAGACTTACAATGAGCAGTTCTTC. The complete variable domain, with remaining parts taken from reference TRBV5-1 and TRBJ2-1, reads KAGVTQTPRYLIKTRGQQVTLSCSPISGHRSVSWYQQTPGQGLQFLFEYFSETQRNKGNFPGRFSGRQFSNSRSEMNVSTLELGDSALYLCASSVDGQTYNEQFFGPGTRLTVL.

This clonotype has at least ten counts. The rearrangement uses TRBV9 and TRBJ2-4, with unresolved D. Germline CDR1 reads SGDLS; CDR2 reads YYNGEE. The CDR3 totals 14 residues. The V gene lost 0 bases and the J gene lost 3 bases, with 7 bases spanning the gap. The CDR3 spells CASSVGSGKNIQYF. The CDR3 DNA sequence: TGTGCCAGCAGCGTAGGGTCTGGCAAAAACATTCAGTACTTC.

This clonotype has a count of ten or more. The rearrangement uses TRBV5-1 and TRBJ2-7; D may be TRBD1 (5 bases). The CDR3 has 13 residues. Per the germline V gene, CDR1 is SGHRS and CDR2 is YFSETQ. The germline V and J ends were trimmed by 0 bases and 7 bases, with 11 bases remaining between them. CDR3 DNA sequence: TGCGCCAGCAGCTTGGCAGGGAATGAGGAGCAGTACTTC. The encoded protein is CASSLAGNEEQYF.

This clonotype was observed many times. This chain connects TRBV29-1 to TRBJ2-7; D not resolved. V was pared by 4 bases and J by 2 bases, with 15 bases between. The CDR3 has 14 amino acids. CDR1 is SQVTM, CDR2 ANQGSEA, per germline. The CDR3: CSVALDGRPYEQYF. As DNA, the CDR3 is TGCAGCGTTGCGTTGGACGGCAGGCCCTACGAGCAGTACTTC.

For this clonotype: A much more abundant neighbour one base away suggests this may be a read error. The CDR3 DNA reads as TGTGTCTGGACCCTTTGGACATTCGGGGCTGAAGCTTTCTTT. Translated: CVWTLWTFGAEAFF. The chain recombines TRBV30 with TRBJ1-1; weak D call: TRBD1 (5 bases). The CDR3 length is 14 residues. Germline V CDR1 and CDR2: GTSNPN, SVGIG (reference sequence). The variable domain in full, completed from reference TRBV30 and TRBJ1-1, reads SQTIHQWPATLVQPVGSPLSLECTVEGTSNPNLYWYRQAAGRGLQLLFYSVGIGQISSEVPQNLSASRPQDRQFILSSKKLLLSDSGFYLCVWTLWTFGAEAFFGQGTRLTVV.

The chain has TRBV18 and TRBJ1-4; TRBD1 might be the D (6 bases). V lost 7 bases, J lost 5 bases, and 11 bases lay in between. CDR1 is KGHSH and CDR2 is LQKENI in the germline V gene. The CDR3 spans 13 residues. CDR3 sequence reads: CASFRGQNEKLFF. The CDR3 nucleotides read TGTGCCAGCTTCCGGGGGCAGAATGAAAAACTGTTTTTT. Together with reference TRBV18 and TRBJ1-4, the CDR3 gives the full variable domain: NAGVMQNPRHLVRRRGQEARLRCSPMKGHSHVYWYRQLPEEGLKFMVYLQKENIIDESGMPKERFSAEFPKEGPSILRIQQVVRGDSAAYFCASFRGQNEKLFFGSGTQLSVL.